This record concerns one T cell receptor (beta chain) sequence. The data belong to a study of blood T cell repertoires in COVID-19. Study-level background: Specimens from acute and convalescent COVID-19 originated in the United States, Italy and Spain. In each case, the material was cDNA or gDNA derived from T cells, B-cell-depleted T cells, or PBMCs.

Per the original methods: Amplified reference gene primers provided the basis for estimating nucleated cell counts. This table comes from immunoSEQ multiplex PCR, and its TCRdb copy is limited to in-frame clones, with some not included. The V and J calls and clone size come from that table; D and trimming were worked out from the DNA. This table holds about 51,000 clones, just over 85% found once. This receptor was taken from a man at least 80 years old with active COVID-19. Sequencing was carried out using peripheral blood.

The CDR3 loop is CAISESTAGGNNEQFF. As DNA, the CDR3 is TGTGCCATCAGTGAGTCGACGGCGGGGGGGAACAATGAGCAGTTCTTC. The J gene is TRBJ2-1, the V gene TRBV10-3; 9 bases fit TRBD2. Germline loops: CDR1 ENHRY, CDR2 SYGVKD. J gave up 5 bases and V 0 bases, and 5 bases lay outside the gene matches. The CDR3 covers 16 residues.